One and the same sample provided the 20 T cell receptor beta chains below, sequenced in a study of a mutant IDH1 vaccine in newly diagnosed glioma. This table comes from immunoSEQ multiplex PCR, and its TCRdb copy is limited to in-frame clones, with some not included. The sample holds roughly 25,000 clones, less than 85% seen once. No antigen has been assigned to these receptors. Specified time point: week 35, safety follow-up. All doses held 300 ug of mutant IDH1 20-mer peptide, with topical imiquimod. This sample comprised PBMCs, obtained from a glioma patient whose treatment included an IDH1 peptide vaccine. The receptors come from a man aged 25-40 years with glioma.

The chain joins TRBV10-1 to TRBJ2-7; D perhaps matches TRBD1 (5 bases). V was cut by 3 bases and J by 0 bases, with 15 bases left in between. This CDR3 has 16 amino acids. CDR1 is WNHNN, CDR2 SYGVQD, per germline (reference sequence). CDR3 coding DNA: TGCGCCAGCAGTGAAGAGGCCAACAGGTCCTCCTACGAGCAGTACTTC. Its protein product is CASSEEANRSSYEQYF.

V and J are TRBV28 and TRBJ2-7; TRBD1 aligns across 8 bases. This CDR3 spans 15 amino acids. Germline V gives CDR1 MDHEN, CDR2 SYDVKM. Trimming removed 5 bases from V and 3 bases from J; junction bases left unmatched: 9. The CDR3 sequence is CASSPTTGARYEQYF. The CDR3 nucleotides are TGTGCCAGCAGTCCGACGACAGGGGCACGCTACGAGCAGTACTTC.

This chain links TRBV10-3 with TRBJ2-7, with D perhaps matching TRBD1 (6 bases). This CDR3 comprises 13 residues. V was shortened by 2 bases and J by 4 bases, with 9 bases between the two germline ends. CDR1 and CDR2 from the germline V gene are ENHRY and SYGVKD. This CDR3 reads CAISEERGYEQYF. CDR3 coding DNA: TGTGCCATCAGTGAGGAAAGGGGGTACGAGCAGTACTTC.

The chain combines TRBV10-1 with TRBJ2-7; maybe TRBD2 (5 bases). In germline, CDR1 is WNHNN, CDR2 SYGVQD (reference sequence). The CDR3 has 15 residues. With 1 base removed from V and 0 bases from J, the gap between germline ends came to 10 bases. CDR3: CASSEFRDNSYEQYF. The CDR3 DNA sequence: TGCGCCAGCAGTGAGTTTCGGGATAACTCCTACGAGCAGTACTTC.

The gene calls are TRBV9 and TRBJ2-7, with unresolved D. Germline CDR1 is SGDLS and CDR2 is YYNGEE. The CDR3 is 15 residues long. Trimming stripped 0 bases from V and 5 bases from J, with 15 bases between. The CDR3 coding sequence is TGTGCCAGCAGCGTAGAGGGATCAGCAGTCCACGAGCAGTACTTC. Translating gives CASSVEGSAVHEQYF.

This clone was observed a single time. The V call is TRBV29-1, the J call TRBJ2-7; 9 bases line up with TRBD1. The V gene's germline CDR1 is SQVTM and CDR2 ANQGSEA. This CDR3 has 14 residues. V shed 1 base and J 2 bases; nucleotides not matched to a gene: 3. DNA of the CDR3: TGCAGCGTTGAAGGGACAGGGGTAACCTACGAGCAGTACTTC. Its translation is CSVEGTGVTYEQYF.

This chain uses TRBV2 with TRBJ2-6, with D perhaps TRBD1 (6 bases). The germline gives CDR1 SNHLY, CDR2 FYNNEI. V was pared by 5 bases and J by 2 bases, with 16 bases between. This CDR3 has 17 amino acids. The CDR3 region is CASSRRIRGAGANVLTF. In nucleotides, the CDR3 is TGTGCCAGCAGTAGGAGAATCAGGGGAGCTGGGGCCAACGTCCTGACTTTC.

The J gene is TRBJ1-1, the V gene TRBV4-1; perhaps TRBD1 as D (6 bases). This CDR3 spans 14 amino acids. V lost 0 bases, J lost 9 bases, and 14 bases lay in between. Germline V gene lookup returns CDR1 MGHRA and CDR2 YSYEKL. The CDR3 region is CASSQDPGTPQAFF. CDR3 bases: TGCGCCAGCAGCCAAGATCCCGGGACACCCCAAGCTTTCTTT.

The chain couples TRBV25-1 to TRBJ2-7, with 7 positions matching TRBD2. The ends lost 5 bases at V and 3 bases at J; junction bases unmatched: 4. CDR3 length: 13 residues. From germline, CDR1 is MGHDK and CDR2 SYGVNS. The CDR3 is CASSRGGSYEQYF. CDR3 DNA sequence: TGTGCCAGCAGTCGGGGAGGGAGCTACGAGCAGTACTTC.

The CDR3 DNA is TGTGCCAGTAGCTACGGACAGCTAGTCCAAGAGACCCAGTACTTC. Its translation is CASSYGQLVQETQYF. The chain links TRBV19 to TRBJ2-5, with TRBD1 as a possible D gene (6 bases). The CDR3 is 15 residues long. V gave up 6 bases and J gave up 1 base, with 15 bases separating them. Per the germline V gene, CDR1 is LNHDA and CDR2 is SQIVND (reference sequence).

The chain uses TRBV30 and TRBJ1-3; 9 bases match TRBD1. Germline trimming cut 2 bases from V and 2 bases from J; bases unmatched to any gene: 4. Germline V gene data show CDR1 as GTSNPN and CDR2 as SVGIG (reference sequence). The CDR3 runs 15 residues. The CDR3 spells CAWSPGDRAGNTIYF. As DNA, the CDR3 is TGTGCCTGGAGTCCTGGGGACAGGGCTGGAAACACCATATATTTT.

This clone was seen only a few times. The CDR3 nucleotides are TGTGCCATCAGGGAGGGTGTTGGAAACACCATATATTTT. The encoded protein is CAIREGVGNTIYF. The chain is built from TRBV21-1 and TRBJ1-3. TRBV21-1 represents a pseudogene. The CDR3 consists of 13 residues.

This chain uses TRBV5-6 with TRBJ1-1, with 8 bases fitting TRBD1. Germline assignment: CDR1 SGHDT and CDR2 YYEEEE. V lost 0 bases and J lost 6; bases outside the gene matches: 4. The CDR3 contains 14 residues. This chain's CDR3 is CASSLVPTGAEAFF. The DNA for the CDR3 is TGTGCCAGCAGCTTGGTGCCGACAGGGGCTGAAGCTTTCTTT.

The chain employs TRBV5-1 and TRBJ1-3, with TRBD1 identical over 7 bases. CDR1 SGHRS and CDR2 YFSETQ come from the germline V gene. The CDR3 is 16 residues long. V was pared by 0 bases and J by 2 bases, with 5 bases of the junction left unmatched. CDR3: CASSLDRGEAGNTIYF. The CDR3 nucleotides are TGCGCCAGCAGCTTGGACAGGGGTGAGGCTGGAAACACCATATATTTT. The whole variable domain, remainder taken from reference TRBV5-1 and TRBJ1-3, is KAGVTQTPRYLIKTRGQQVTLSCSPISGHRSVSWYQQTPGQGLQFLFEYFSETQRNKGNFPGRFSGRQFSNSRSEMNVSTLELGDSALYLCASSLDRGEAGNTIYFGEGSWLTVV.

With regard to this clone: With a much larger clone just one base away, this may be a read error. At the DNA level, this CDR3 is encoded by other sequences in the same sample as well. This chain connects TRBV5-4 to TRBJ2-7, with D unclear. V was pared by 0 bases and J by 3 bases, with 4 bases between. CDR1 is SGHNT, CDR2 YYREEE, per germline (reference sequence). CDR3 length: 12 residues. CDR3 sequence (DNA): TGTGCCAGCAGCTTGGAGGGCTACGAGCAGTACTTC. Translating gives CASSLEGYEQYF.

The chain is built from TRBV5-1 and TRBJ2-1; 12 bases line up with TRBD1. This CDR3 spans 20 amino acids. Germline trimming cut 4 bases from V and 5 bases from J; bases unmatched to any gene: 19. Germline V CDR1 and CDR2: SGHRS, YFSETQ. The CDR3 reads CASSGLGTGGGGGRHNEQFF. CDR3 coding DNA: TGCGCCAGCAGCGGACTCGGGACAGGGGGCGGAGGCGGGAGACACAATGAGCAGTTCTTC.

This clone showed up just a few times. V usage is TRBV7-9 and J usage is TRBJ2-1, with TRBD2 matching 9 bases. CDR3 length: 15 residues. The germline gives CDR1 SEHNR, CDR2 FQNEAQ (reference sequence). Germline trimming cut 1 base from V and 4 bases from J; bases unmatched to any gene: 2. The CDR3 DNA is TGTGCCAGCAGCTTAGTGGCGGGAGGGTACAATGAGCAGTTCTTC. Its protein product is CASSLVAGGYNEQFF.

The J gene is TRBJ2-7, the V gene TRBV5-1, with 7 bases fitting TRBD1. In germline, CDR1 is SGHRS, CDR2 YFSETQ. This CDR3 spans 15 amino acids. Trimming cost V 4 bases and J 5 bases; bases outside gene matches: 12. In DNA form, the CDR3 reads TGCGCCAGCAGCCCACCAGAACAGGGGTTCCACGAGCAGTACTTC. Its protein is CASSPPEQGFHEQYF.

V gene TRBV25-1 combines with J gene TRBJ2-4, with 10 bases matching TRBD1. The CDR3 is 13 residues long. In germline, CDR1 is MGHDK, CDR2 SYGVNS. Trimming at V came to 6 bases and at J to 6 bases, leaving 2 bases not matched to a gene. Written as DNA, the CDR3 is TGTGCCAGCAGGGGACAGGGGTCAAACATTCAGTACTTC. Encoded protein: CASRGQGSNIQYF. Full variable domain (outside the CDR3, taken from reference TRBV25-1 and TRBJ2-4): EADIYQTPRYLVIGTGKKITLECSQTMGHDKMYWYQQDPGMELHLIHYSYGVNSTEKGDLSSESTVSRIRTEHFPLTLESARPSHTSQYLCASRGQGSNIQYFGAGTRLSVL.

The chain recombines TRBV19 with TRBJ1-2, with D perhaps TRBD1 (5 bases). Trimming cost V 3 bases and J 6 bases, with 11 bases left between them. This CDR3 has 13 amino acids. CDR1 and CDR2 (germline): LNHDA, SQIVND (reference sequence). CDR3 residues: CASSITRVDGYTF. The DNA for the CDR3 is TGTGCCAGTAGTATCACCAGGGTCGATGGCTACACCTTC.